These T cell receptor beta chains were read from a single sample in a study of cytomegalovirus exposure and HLA in healthy donors. Repertoires were generated with immunoSEQ multiplex PCR, while TCRdb's copy carries only in-frame clones and drops some. This table has over 150,000 clones, 80% appearing once. Sequencing was performed on PBMCs. These receptors were collected from a man aged 18-30 years in good health and CMV-seropositive. CDR3s include the opening cysteine and the closing phenylalanine or tryptophan. A D gene is named only where the DNA matches it firmly. Rows may omit the clone size; those that give it use once, few, many or a size class.

J: TRBJ2-5
size: once
D: .
V: TRBV7-6
CDR3: CASSDSRQIYQETQYF
DNA: TGTGCCAGCAGCGATAGTAGACAGATTTACCAAGAGACCCAGTACTTC

J: TRBJ2-7
size: .
D: .
V: TRBV5-1
CDR3: CASSVDSVYEQYF
DNA: TGCGCCAGCAGCGTGGACAGTGTCTACGAGCAGTACTTC

J: TRBJ2-1
size: .
D: .
V: TRBV4-3
CDR3: CASSQEPRSSYNEQFF
DNA: TGCGCCAGCAGCCAAGAGCCTAGGAGCTCCTACAATGAGCAGTTCTTC

J: TRBJ1-1
size: .
D: .
V: TRBV18
CDR3: CASSPPAVNTEAFF
DNA: TGTGCCAGCTCACCACCCGCGGTGAACACTGAAGCTTTCTTT

J: TRBJ2-7
size: .
D: .
V: TRBV21-1
CDR3: CATLRGRSTSYEQYF
DNA: TGTGCCACCCTTCGGGGGAGAAGCACCTCCTACGAGCAGTACTTC

J: TRBJ2-1
size: .
D: TRBD2
V: TRBV18
CDR3: CASSPGTSGYNEQFF
DNA: TGTGCCAGCTCACCCGGGACTAGCGGCTACAATGAGCAGTTCTTC

J: TRBJ2-1
size: .
D: TRBD2
V: TRBV19
CDR3: CASSPRLAGGAYNEQFF
DNA: TGTGCCAGTAGTCCCCGACTAGCGGGAGGCGCCTACAATGAGCAGTTCTTC

J: TRBJ2-7
size: .
D: TRBD2
V: TRBV11-2
CDR3: CASSLAHSGTSYEQYF
DNA: TGTGCCAGCAGCTTAGCCCATTCCGGGACTAGCTACGAGCAGTACTTC

J: TRBJ1-2
size: few
D: .
V: TRBV5-5
CDR3: CASSLGQSYGYTF
DNA: TGTGCCAGCAGCTTAGGACAGAGCTATGGCTACACCTTC

J: TRBJ1-2
size: few
D: .
V: TRBV4-2
CDR3: CASSREENYGYTF
DNA: TGTGCCAGCAGCCGAGAAGAGAACTATGGCTACACCTTC

J: TRBJ2-7
size: .
D: .
V: TRBV30
CDR3: CAWSVHGGSEEQYF
DNA: TGTGCCTGGAGTGTACACGGGGGATCGGAGGAGCAGTACTTC

J: TRBJ2-1
size: .
D: TRBD1
V: TRBV6-5
CDR3: CASSQQGSSYNEQFF
DNA: TGTGCCAGCAGTCAACAGGGGAGCTCCTACAATGAGCAGTTCTTC

J: TRBJ2-4
size: once
D: TRBD2
V: TRBV5-6
CDR3: CASSLGLAGTPAKNIQYF
DNA: TGTGCCAGCAGCCTGGGACTAGCGGGTACCCCAGCCAAAAACATTCAGTACTTC

J: TRBJ2-5
size: .
D: .
V: TRBV5-1
CDR3: CASSPRPGETQYF
DNA: TGCGCCAGCAGCCCTCGCCCCGGGGAGACCCAGTACTTC

J: TRBJ1-6
size: .
D: .
V: TRBV15
CDR3: CATSGEQVSYNSPLHF
DNA: TGTGCCACCAGCGGAGAACAGGTCTCCTATAATTCACCCCTCCACTTT

J: TRBJ2-3
size: .
D: TRBD2
V: TRBV9
CDR3: CASSVYPQGGGTDTQYF
DNA: TGTGCCAGCAGCGTATACCCCCAGGGCGGGGGTACAGATACGCAGTATTTT

J: TRBJ1-1
size: .
D: .
V: TRBV7-8
CDR3: CASRLGADTEAFF
DNA: TGTGCCAGCAGGCTGGGGGCCGACACTGAAGCTTTCTTT

J: TRBJ2-7
size: .
D: TRBD2
V: TRBV6-4
CDR3: CASSPSGNTYEQYF
DNA: TGTGCCAGCAGCCCTAGCGGGAATACCTACGAGCAGTACTTC

J: TRBJ2-5
size: .
D: TRBD2
V: TRBV19
CDR3: CATSTSGQETQYF
DNA: TGTGCCACCTCCACTAGCGGGCAAGAGACCCAGTACTTC

J: TRBJ2-7
size: .
D: .
V: TRBV9
CDR3: CASSVGVRGSYEQYF
DNA: TGTGCCAGCAGCGTAGGAGTCAGGGGCTCCTACGAGCAGTACTTC

J: TRBJ1-6
size: .
D: .
V: TRBV5-6
CDR3: CASSFAGESLHF
DNA: TGTGCCAGCAGCTTTGCAGGGGAGTCCCTCCACTTT

J: TRBJ2-7
size: .
D: .
V: TRBV7-9
CDR3: CASSSDRLVREQYF
DNA: TGTGCCAGCAGCTCCGACAGGTTGGTTCGCGAGCAGTACTTC

J: TRBJ1-1
size: .
D: .
V: TRBV21-1
CDR3: CASSSRWTGTEAFF
DNA: TGTGCCAGCAGCTCGCGGTGGACAGGGACTGAAGCTTTCTTT

J: TRBJ1-1
size: once
D: .
V: TRBV21-1
CDR3: CASSKEDRGKTEAFF
DNA: TGTGCCAGCAGCAAAGAAGACAGGGGTAAGACTGAAGCTTTCTTT

J: TRBJ1-6
size: .
D: TRBD1
V: TRBV6-4
CDR3: CASSGGTANSPLHF
DNA: TGTGCCAGCAGTGGGGGGACAGCTAATTCACCCCTCCACTTT

J: TRBJ1-1
size: .
D: .
V: TRBV7-2
CDR3: CASSSNRNTEAFF
DNA: TGTGCCAGCAGCTCTAACAGGAACACTGAAGCTTTCTTT